The sequence of this T cell receptor (beta chain) was determined in a study of shared clonotypes between healthy human individuals. J lost 3 bases, V lost 2 bases, and 7 bases had no gene match. Germline CDR1 is MNHEY and CDR2 is SVGAGI. The CDR3 is 15 residues long. Here immunoSEQ multiplex PCR was the method, and the copy in TCRdb shows in-frame clones only, minus some. The repertoire holds some 2,500,000 clones, with roughly 90% as singletons. This clone was counted a single time. The material sequenced was naive CD4+ T cells from PBMCs. Described subset: CD45RA+ positively selected. The J gene is TRBJ2-7, the V gene TRBV6-5; 7 bases match TRBD2. The TCR originated in a man aged 18 to 30 in good health. Some clones in this sample may be carry-over from other donors' samples. The CDR3 nucleotides are TGTGCCAGCAGTTACGGGGTTGGGGGGGTCTACGAGCAGTACTTC. It codes for CASSYGVGGVYEQYF.